This T cell receptor beta chain was documented in a study of CD8+ T cells in alopecia areata. Notes on the study in general: Association of baseline CD8+ expansion with response is uncertain owing to one nonresponder. Clonality in the scalp and expanded CD8+ clones ranked among the top 100 were significantly decreased by tofacitinib.

There are 13 residues in the CDR3. V was cut by 3 bases and J by 3 bases, with 12 bases left in between. Per germline, CDR1 GTSNPN and CDR2 SVGIG (reference sequence). This sample's treatment: oral pan-JAK inhibitor, 5-10 mg twice daily. In the case of this clone: What it binds is not known.

TCR sequencing used cDNA made by reverse transcription of extracted RNA. Sequencing was performed with immunoSEQ multiplex PCR; in TCRdb, only in-frame clones are kept and a portion is missing. In the table there are around 200,000 clones, approximately 53% of which are singletons. V usage is TRBV30 and J usage is TRBJ2-7, with a tentative D call TRBD2 (6 bases). The specimen comprised CD8+ T cells sorted from blood, sampled at week 24, from a patient treated with tofacitinib. This clonotype was obtained from a human donor with alopecia areata. The CDR3 nucleotides read TGTGCCTGGAGCGGCGGGACGGGCTACGAGCAGTACTTC. Translated, it gives CAWSGGTGYEQYF.